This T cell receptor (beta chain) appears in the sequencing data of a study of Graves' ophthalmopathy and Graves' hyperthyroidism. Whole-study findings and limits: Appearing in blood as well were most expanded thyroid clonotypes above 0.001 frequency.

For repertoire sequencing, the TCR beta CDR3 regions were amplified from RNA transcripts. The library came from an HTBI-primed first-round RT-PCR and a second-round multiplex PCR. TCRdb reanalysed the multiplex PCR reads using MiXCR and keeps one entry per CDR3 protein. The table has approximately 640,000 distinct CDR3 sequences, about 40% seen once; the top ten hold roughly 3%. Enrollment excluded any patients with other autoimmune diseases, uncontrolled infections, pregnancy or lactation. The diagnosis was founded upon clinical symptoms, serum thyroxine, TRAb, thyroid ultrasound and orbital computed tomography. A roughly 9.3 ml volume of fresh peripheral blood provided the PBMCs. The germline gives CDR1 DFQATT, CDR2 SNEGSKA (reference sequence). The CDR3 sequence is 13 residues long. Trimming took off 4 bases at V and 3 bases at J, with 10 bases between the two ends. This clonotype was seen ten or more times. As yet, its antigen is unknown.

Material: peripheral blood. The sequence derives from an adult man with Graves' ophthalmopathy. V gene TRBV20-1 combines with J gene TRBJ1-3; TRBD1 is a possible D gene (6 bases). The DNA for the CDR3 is TGCAGTGCTAAGGGGGGAAGTGGAAACACCATATATTTT. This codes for CSAKGGSGNTIYF.